This T cell receptor beta chain was captured by sequencing in a study of blood T cells in healthy people across ages (dated by TCRdb to 2014 to 2015). Some background on the complete study: In model experiments, template switching captured about one uniquely barcoded TCR beta cDNA molecule for every two T cells. Age-related changes in TCR beta repertoire diversity were measured in the study by deep sequencing normalized with unique cDNA molecular identifiers. The donors were split into four age groups: young (average about 16 years), middle-aged (about 40), aged (62) and long-lived (approximately 80). To avoid experimental bias, donors of different ages were randomly spread across the sequencing lanes. Two additional independent replicas of 1 million unique cDNA reads from the same blood draw were analyzed for two donors (one aged 18 to 30 and one aged 80 or older). Findings and caveats that apply to the study as a whole: Because the CMV infection status of the donors was unknown, age-related changes in expanded clonotypes may potentially have been confounded. Since profiling was done on bulk unsorted PBMCs, naive and antigen-experienced compartments could not be conclusively compared. Compared with the aged group, more naive CD4+ T cells, fewer expanded clones and increased TCR diversity were shown by the long-lived group, suggesting age selection. As age increased, observed TCR beta diversity per million T cells dropped in a roughly linear way, and a significant reduction was already evident by age about 40. The percentage of naive T cells measured by flow cytometry correlated strongly with observed TCR beta diversity. Estimates of total diversity from one million sequenced T cells were regarded as lower bounds and underestimates.

From cysteine to phenylalanine, the CDR3 is 18 amino acids long. Left in the record is the CDR3 DNA by itself, 54 bases read in frame from the first base. V and J lose 1 base and 0 bases, and a span of 16 bases separates them. Sequences MGHRA (CDR1) and YSYEKL (CDR2) are obtained from the germline V gene. Library generation was performed with 5' RACE. Sequencing was carried out with an Illumina HiSeq 2500. A second roughly 6 to 12 cycle PCR used a sample-barcoded 5' primer and a J-beta primer mix. Each TCR beta cDNA molecule received a unique molecular identifier from a template-switch 5' adaptor carrying 12 random nucleotides. Each sample yielded at least 2.5 million CDR3-containing paired-end reads. First-strand cDNA was synthesized from all RNA with the Mint cDNA synthesis kit, primed by a TRBC-specific oligonucleotide. After uracil-DNA glycosylase treatment, a first 18-cycle PCR used universal primers M1SS and BC2_uni_R on all cDNA. Per the authors' processing: Normalization of each sample was performed by random selection of 1 million high-quality reads, each carrying a distinct molecular identifier. Instead of being binned into consensus sequences, reads that shared molecular identifiers were thrown out. MiTCR, set to a Q25 quality threshold and the strictest error-elimination algorithm, was used for CDR3 identification, clonotype clustering and error correction. A nonparametric unseen species model with Euler transformation was used to estimate lower-bound total TCR beta diversity. TCRdb reanalyzed the raw reads on its own, using fastp at Q25 for trimming and MiXCR for clone calling, and kept in-frame beta chains. One record per CDR3 amino acid sequence lists the most common genes and DNA. TCRdb's processing, not the authors' own work, is the source of the V and J calls. Here the sample has 1.5 million to 2 million distinct CDR3 sequences; 28% occur a single time. The ten largest clones add up to approximately 7.7% of the sample.

At least ten counts were recorded for this clonotype. It has no known antigen specificity. No base quality values were provided; no much bigger clone lies one nucleotide off. Donors were a few dozen systemically healthy Caucasian individuals from Russia aged about 6 to 100 years. Each donor gave ten milliliters of peripheral blood, collected into EDTA-treated Vacutainer tubes. PBMCs were isolated by Ficoll-Paque density-gradient centrifugation, with at least 6.5 million obtained per sample. Total RNA, at least 6 micrograms per sample, was extracted from PBMCs with Trizol reagent. Naive CD45RAhigh/CD27high T cell percentages were measured by flow cytometry on a PBMC aliquot from every donor.

The chain is made from TRBV4-1 and TRBJ1-5; no D gene is confidently identified. The TCR originated in a young woman in good health. Sequencing was carried out using blood. The DNA is TGCGCCAGCAGCCAAGTTCGAGGAGTTATTCATAGCAATCAGCCCCAGCATTTT. Its translation reads: CASSQVRGVIHSNQPQHF.